The T cell receptor (beta chain) under discussion was sequenced for a study of radiation and T cells in renal cell carcinoma. Germline CDR1 reads GTSNPN; CDR2 reads SVGIG (reference sequence). The CDR3 length is 13 residues. V was pared by 0 bases and J by 2 bases, with 7 bases between. Regarding treatment: treatment-naive control, cytoreductive nephrectomy. The assay was immunoSEQ multiplex PCR, and TCRdb's table has in-frame clones only and misses some. Of approximately 16,000 clones in the sample, about 58% are singletons; the top ten hold roughly 8.7%. The sequencing here drew on tumor tissue, taken from a patient whose treatment was nephrectomy without radiotherapy. The sequence was obtained from a man in his forties or fifties with renal cell carcinoma. The chain links TRBV30 to TRBJ1-2, with D hard to call. In nucleotides, the CDR3 is TGTGCCTGGAGTGTAGATGCAAACTATGGCTACACCTTC. Protein product: CAWSVDANYGYTF.